This T cell receptor beta chain derives from a study of CD8 T cells in Susac syndrome. General study findings and limits: It was acknowledged in the study that its TCR sequencing and HLA analysis involved a relatively small number of individuals.

In blood CD8+ and CD4+ T cells, TCR beta underwent sequencing. This clonotype was picked up a small number of times. The antigen remains undetermined. The CDR3 spans 14 residues. Germline lookup yields CDR1 SGHRS and CDR2 YFSETQ. V lost 2 bases to trimming and J lost 5 bases, with 13 bases between them. With random hexamers, reverse transcription was performed on roughly 0.45 to 1 ug of RNA. TCRdb ran MiXCR on the immunoSEQ multiplex PCR reads and lists one entry per CDR3 protein. The sample lists 150,000 to 200,000 distinct CDR3 sequences, 90% to 95% seen once, with more than 0.11% in the top ten. This receptor was identified in a human donor in good health. The chain links TRBV5-1 to TRBJ2-5; D gene uncertain. Material for sequencing was CD4+ T cells from PBMCs. DNA of the CDR3: TGCGCCAGCAGCTTAGGCCCGGAGTCCGAGACCCAGTACTTC. The encoded protein is CASSLGPESETQYF.